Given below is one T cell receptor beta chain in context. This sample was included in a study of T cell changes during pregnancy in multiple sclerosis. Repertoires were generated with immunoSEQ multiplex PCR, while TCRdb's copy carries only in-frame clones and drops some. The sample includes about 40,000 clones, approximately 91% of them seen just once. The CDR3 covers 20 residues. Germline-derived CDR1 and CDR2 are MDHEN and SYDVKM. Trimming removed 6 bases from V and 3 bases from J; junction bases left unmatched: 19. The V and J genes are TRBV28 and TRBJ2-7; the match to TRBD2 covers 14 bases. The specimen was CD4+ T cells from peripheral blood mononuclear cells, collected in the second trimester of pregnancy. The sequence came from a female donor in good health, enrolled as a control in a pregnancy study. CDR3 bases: TGTGCCAGCAGAGTAGGCACCGGGACTAGCGGGAGCTGGACTAGCTACGAGCAGTACTTC. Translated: CASRVGTGTSGSWTSYEQYF.